The next 26 T cell receptor beta chains were all read from a single sample in a study of T-cell memory formation after mild COVID-19. TCRdb reanalysed the 5' RACE reads using MiXCR and keeps one entry per CDR3 protein. The table has some 450,000 distinct CDR3 sequences, around 20% seen once. Material for sequencing was PBMCs or a T cell subset sorted from them (not recorded which). These receptors were collected from an adult woman who had mild COVID-19 (a few samples of this study predate the infection). Cell type and time point are not known.

This clonotype was counted a few times. V is TRBV5-4 and J is TRBJ2-2, with D unresolved. From germline, CDR1 is SGHNT and CDR2 YYREEE (reference sequence). The CDR3 length is 14 residues. Trimming removed 3 bases from V and 6 bases from J, with 12 bases in between. The CDR3 region has the DNA TGTGCCAGCAGCTCGCCGACTGACTCCGGGGAGCTGTTTTTT. Residues: CASSSPTDSGELFF.

The chain joins TRBV5-6 to TRBJ2-7, with TRBD1 identical over 9 bases. This CDR3 has 16 amino acids. Germline V gives CDR1 SGHDT, CDR2 YYEEEE. Unmatched junction bases numbered 10, after V lost 0 bases and J lost 6 bases. The CDR3 DNA reads as TGTGCCAGCAGCTTGGCCGGCGGGACAGGGAGGAGCGAGCAGTACTTC. Amino acids: CASSLAGGTGRSEQYF.

The chain couples TRBV6-4 to TRBJ2-2, with D perhaps being TRBD1 or TRBD2 (5 bases each). This CDR3 has 14 residues. Germline V gene lookup returns CDR1 MRHNA and CDR2 SNTAGT. V was trimmed by 4 bases and J by 7 bases, leaving 13 bases between them. The CDR3: CASSGGTSGGELFF. The CDR3 DNA reads as TGTGCCAGCAGTGGGGGGACCTCCGGCGGGGAGCTGTTTTTT.

This rearrangement joins TRBV5-1 to TRBJ1-4, with 10 bases fitting TRBD1. The CDR3 contains 15 residues. V was clipped by 0 bases and J by 8 bases; unmatched bases: 4. Germline V gene data show CDR1 as SGHRS and CDR2 as YFSETQ. The DNA for the CDR3 is TGCGCCAGCAGCTTGGGGACAGGGGGACGCGAAAAACTGTTTTTT. Amino acids: CASSLGTGGREKLFF.

About this clonotype: One junction end does not reproduce the germline sequence, and a read error may be involved. The chain is built from TRBV5-1 and TRBJ1-6, with D uncertain. This CDR3 contains 16 residues. Germline CDR1 reads SGHRS; CDR2 reads YFSETQ. The CDR3 DNA is TGCGCCAGCAGCTTGGCTCTGGGCACCTATGATTCACCCCTCCACTTT. Protein: CASSLALGTYDSPLHF.

The chain links TRBV6-5 to TRBJ2-7; D not resolved. Trimming shortened V by 0 bases and J by 6 bases, and 18 bases separated the two germline ends. From germline, CDR1 is MNHEY and CDR2 SVGAGI. The CDR3 length is 16 residues. This CDR3 is CASSYSRVAGLAEQYF. CDR3 sequence (DNA): TGTGCCAGCAGTTACTCGAGAGTAGCAGGTTTAGCCGAGCAGTACTTC.

The J gene is TRBJ2-7, the V gene TRBV2; D gene ambiguous. The V end lost 4 bases, the J end lost 3 bases, and 7 bases lay between the germline ends. CDR1 is SNHLY, CDR2 FYNNEI, per germline. The length of the CDR3 is 12 residues. The CDR3 spells CASSALGYEQYF. CDR3 in DNA: TGTGCCAGCAGTGCTTTAGGCTACGAGCAGTACTTC.

Only a few counts were recorded for this clonotype. The rearrangement uses TRBV7-2 and TRBJ1-2; D is unclear. V was shortened by 6 bases and J by 5 bases, with 19 bases between the two germline ends. The germline V gene encodes CDR1 SGHTA and CDR2 FQGNSA. The CDR3 loop spans 15 amino acids. As DNA, the CDR3 is TGTGCCAGCAGGGGTAACGCGGGAGCATGGTATGGCTACACCTTC. Residues: CASRGNAGAWYGYTF.

V and J are TRBV24-1 and TRBJ2-7; 9 bases match TRBD2. Germline V lookup: CDR1 KGHDR, CDR2 SFDVKD. V dropped 4 bases and J dropped 5; count of bases not matched to a gene: 14. The CDR3 extends over 17 amino acids. The CDR3 is CATSDPRSGRTKNEQYF. The CDR3 DNA reads as TGTGCCACCAGTGACCCCAGAAGCGGGAGGACTAAGAACGAGCAGTACTTC.

V and J are TRBV27 and TRBJ1-2, with 7 bases lining up with TRBD1. Germline V gives CDR1 MNHEY, CDR2 SMNVEV (reference sequence). The V segment lost 6 bases and the J segment 5 bases; nucleotides outside the gene matches: 15. This CDR3 is built from 16 residues. CDR3 DNA sequence: TGTGCCAGCAGCGAATCCCAGGACAGGTGGGGATATGGCTACACCTTC. Translating it yields CASSESQDRWGYGYTF.

The rearrangement links TRBV7-2 to TRBJ1-4; 12 positions agree with TRBD1. CDR1 SGHTA and CDR2 FQGNSA come from the germline V gene. The CDR3 has 20 residues. V dropped 3 bases and J dropped 1; count of bases not matched to a gene: 12. The CDR3 here is CASSFHPPGQGAQTNEKLFF. The CDR3 nucleotides are TGTGCCAGCAGCTTTCACCCTCCGGGACAGGGGGCTCAAACTAATGAAAAACTGTTTTTT.

This chain uses TRBV15 with TRBJ2-5, with D tentatively TRBD1 (6 bases). The CDR3 loop spans 15 amino acids. CDR1 is LNHNV and CDR2 is YYDKDF in the germline V gene (reference sequence). The V gene lost 3 bases and the J gene lost 2 bases, with 13 bases spanning the gap. The CDR3 nucleotides are TGTGCCACCAGCAGCGACAGGAAAAAACAAGAGACCCAGTACTTC. It is translated as CATSSDRKKQETQYF.

Here the CDR3 reads CSARDLQVSYNEQFF. CDR3 coding DNA: TGCAGTGCTAGAGATTTGCAGGTTTCCTACAATGAGCAGTTCTTC. The rearrangement uses TRBV20-1 and TRBJ2-1; D ambiguous. Germline-derived CDR1 and CDR2 are DFQATT and SNEGSKA (reference sequence). The CDR3 extends over 15 amino acids. V gave up 0 bases and J gave up 1 base, with 10 bases separating them.

This clonotype appeared a few times. The rearrangement links TRBV5-1 to TRBJ2-2; D gene ambiguous. This CDR3 spans 14 amino acids. Germline-derived CDR1 and CDR2 are SGHRS and YFSETQ. V dropped 3 bases and J dropped 3 bases, with 9 bases sitting between them. The CDR3 sequence is CASSWHRDTGELFF. The CDR3 coding sequence is TGCGCCAGCAGCTGGCATAGGGACACCGGGGAGCTGTTTTTT.

The chain joins TRBV12-3 or TRBV12-4 to TRBJ1-1, with no clear D. The CDR3 is made up of 13 amino acids. V was cut by 7 bases and J by 3 bases, with 12 bases left in between. CDR3 DNA sequence: TGTGCCAGCACCGCCTCTCGGTACACTGAAGCTTTCTTT. Protein: CASTASRYTEAFF.

This clonotype has more than one count but fewer than ten. The gene calls are TRBV4-3 and TRBJ2-1, with 9 bases fitting TRBD1. Unmatched junction bases numbered 13, after V lost 2 bases and J lost 8 bases. Germline CDR1 reads LGHNA; CDR2 reads YSLEER. The CDR3 totals 17 residues. The DNA of the CDR3 is TGCGCCAGCAGCCAAAAAAGGGGGACAGGGTTCGGGTATGAGCAGTTCTTC. Translation gives CASSQKRGTGFGYEQFF.

This clonotype was picked up a small number of times. The rearrangement joins TRBV4-1 to TRBJ1-1; D remains ambiguous. Per the germline V gene, CDR1 is MGHRA and CDR2 is YSYEKL. Trimming cost V 4 bases and J 9 bases, with 18 bases left between them. The CDR3 spans 14 residues. Here the CDR3 reads CASSPSWEQNQAFF. In DNA form, the CDR3 reads TGCGCCAGCAGCCCCTCATGGGAACAGAACCAAGCTTTCTTT.

Concerning this clonotype itself: At one end the junction does not follow the germline gene, possibly because of a read error. The J gene is TRBJ2-7, the V gene TRBV6-5; no reliable D call. The CDR3 contains 14 residues. CDR1 is MNHEY and CDR2 is SVGAGI in the germline V gene. The CDR3 nucleotides are TGTGCCAGCAGTTACTCGATTACCTCCCACGAGCAGTACTTC. As protein: CASSYSITSHEQYF.

This clonotype was seen ten or more times. The rearrangement uses TRBV12-3 or TRBV12-4 and TRBJ2-7; D gene ambiguous. There are 17 residues in the CDR3. V shed 4 bases and J shed 3 bases, with 22 bases lying between them. In nucleotides, the CDR3 is TGTGCCAGCAGTTCCCGACCTCGCGACTCGGAGCGCTACGAGCAGTACTTC. It codes for CASSSRPRDSERYEQYF.

The chain links TRBV24-1 to TRBJ2-7, with 7 bases fitting TRBD1. With V trimmed by 11 bases and J by 6 bases, 12 bases remained unmatched. The CDR3 is 13 amino acids. From germline, CDR1 is KGHDR and CDR2 SFDVKD. CDR3 nucleotide sequence: TGTGCCATCTCGACAGGGCAGAAAAGCGAGCAGTACTTC. This sequence encodes CAISTGQKSEQYF.

The sample holds a few counts of this clonotype. The chain links TRBV5-1 to TRBJ1-4; D may be TRBD1 (5 bases). CDR1 and CDR2 (germline): SGHRS, YFSETQ. V was cut by 4 bases and J by 5 bases, with 15 bases left in between. This CDR3 comprises 15 residues. The CDR3 reads CASSLLQGLNEKLFF. CDR3 DNA sequence: TGCGCCAGCAGCCTGCTCCAGGGCTTGAATGAAAAACTGTTTTTT.

V is TRBV18 and J is TRBJ2-6; TRBD1 matches 8 bases. Germline V CDR1 and CDR2: KGHSH, LQKENI. CDR3 length equals 19 residues. J gave up 0 bases and V 3 bases, and 10 bases lay outside the gene matches. CDR3 coding DNA: TGTGCCAGCTCACCCCAGAGGCAGGGGGCATACTCTGGGGCCAACGTCCTGACTTTC. Translation: CASSPQRQGAYSGANVLTF.

The rearrangement joins TRBV5-6 to TRBJ2-1; the match to TRBD2 covers 8 bases. This CDR3 spans 14 amino acids. V lost 4 bases, J lost 6 bases, and 6 bases stayed unmatched. Germline lookup yields CDR1 SGHDT and CDR2 YYEEEE. CDR3 loop: CASSPLAGPNEQFF. The CDR3 DNA follows: TGTGCCAGCAGCCCTCTAGCGGGTCCCAATGAGCAGTTCTTC.

This clonotype turned up a few times. This chain links TRBV20-1 with TRBJ1-2; 9 bases agree with TRBD1. CDR1 is DFQATT, CDR2 SNEGSKA, per germline (reference sequence). The CDR3 loop spans 14 amino acids. V lost 0 bases and J lost 8; bases outside the gene matches: 7. The CDR3 DNA reads as TGCAGTGCTAGAGATTCGGGACAGGGCGGCGGCTACACCTTC. Residues: CSARDSGQGGGYTF.

V gene TRBV7-6 combines with J gene TRBJ2-2; D gene uncertain. V gave up 3 bases and J gave up 5 bases, with 7 bases separating them. CDR1 is SGHVS, CDR2 FNYEAQ, per germline. The length of the CDR3 is 13 residues. The CDR3 DNA reads TGTGCCAGCAGCTTTTCGGAGACCGGGGAGCTGTTTTTT. This sequence encodes CASSFSETGELFF.

The genes are TRBV7-2 and TRBJ2-2; D is perhaps TRBD1 (6 bases). The V and J ends lost 5 bases and 4 bases respectively, with 14 bases between them. CDR1 and CDR2 from the germline V gene are SGHTA and FQGNSA. The CDR3 is 15 amino acids. Here the CDR3 DNA reads TGTGCCAGCAGCCGAAACAGGGAAATCACCGGGGAGCTGTTTTTT. Translation: CASSRNREITGELFF.